The 19 T cell receptor beta chains given below trace back to one sample, sequenced in a study of T cell responses to AZD1222 COVID-19 vaccine. Profiled with immunoSEQ multiplex PCR; TCRdb holds only in-frame clones, not every one. The sample contains approximately 88,000 clones, 92% of which appear only once. Source: peripheral blood, taken on day 0 of AZD1222 vaccination. Every receptor here comes from an adult in good health.

The chain couples TRBV28 to TRBJ2-7; 7 nucleotides align to TRBD1. Germline values: CDR1 MDHEN, CDR2 SYDVKM. V lost 6 bases to trimming and J lost 0 bases; unmatched junction nucleotides: 2. This CDR3 has 13 amino acids. Here the CDR3 reads CASRAGGSYEQYF. CDR3 nucleotides: TGTGCCAGCAGAGCAGGGGGCTCCTACGAGCAGTACTTC.

V is TRBV4-3 and J is TRBJ2-2; D remains unclear. The V end lost 2 bases, the J end lost 1 base, and 2 bases lay between the germline ends. The CDR3 runs 13 residues. Per germline, CDR1 LGHNA and CDR2 YSLEER. Here the CDR3 reads CASSQKNTGELFF. In nucleotides, the CDR3 is TGCGCCAGCAGCCAAAAGAACACCGGGGAGCTGTTTTTT.

The rearrangement links TRBV7-9 to TRBJ1-2; D ambiguous. CDR1 and CDR2 from the germline V gene are SEHNR and FQNEAQ (reference sequence). CDR3 length: 15 amino acids. V gave up 6 bases and J gave up 3 bases, with 17 bases separating them. CDR3 residues: CASRGTATQDYGYTF. CDR3 DNA sequence: TGTGCCAGCAGAGGAACGGCTACCCAAGACTATGGCTACACCTTC.

This clone was counted a single time. The chain recombines TRBV28 with TRBJ2-7; D not certain. CDR1 MDHEN and CDR2 SYDVKM come from the germline V gene. V lost 6 bases and J lost 4, with 13 bases in between. The CDR3 totals 13 residues. The CDR3 sequence: CASRPGPRYEQYF. The CDR3 region has the DNA TGTGCCAGCAGGCCCGGGCCTAGGTACGAGCAGTACTTC.

The rearrangement links TRBV7-8 to TRBJ2-7; D unresolved. Germline CDR1 reads SGHVS; CDR2 reads FQNEAQ. The CDR3 covers 14 residues. Trimming cost V 6 bases and J 3 bases, with 15 bases left between them. The CDR3 loop is CASRGGPGDYEQYF. The CDR3 nucleotides read TGTGCCAGCAGAGGTGGCCCGGGCGACTACGAGCAGTACTTC.

The CDR3 DNA reads TGTGCCAGCAGGGCCGGAGGGGCGTCCTCCTACGAGCAGTACTTC. Translation: CASRAGGASSYEQYF. V usage is TRBV28 and J usage is TRBJ2-7; D is perhaps TRBD2 (6 bases). Germline CDR1 is MDHEN and CDR2 is SYDVKM. There are 15 residues in the CDR3. V was clipped by 6 bases and J by 0 bases, with 15 bases between them. The full variable domain, its missing parts supplied by reference TRBV28 and TRBJ2-7, is DVKVTQSSRYLVKRTGEKVFLECVQDMDHENMFWYRQDPGLGLRLIYFSYDVKMKEKGDIPEGYSVSREKKERFSLILESASTNQTSMYLCASRAGGASSYEQYFGPGTRLTVT.

The V call is TRBV5-1, the J call TRBJ2-2; D may be TRBD1 (6 bases). The CDR3 spans 14 residues. Germline V gene lookup returns CDR1 SGHRS and CDR2 YFSETQ. V lost 0 bases and J lost 6, with 9 bases in between. CDR3 in amino acids: CASSLGTGSGELFF. The CDR3 coding sequence is TGCGCCAGCAGCTTGGGAACAGGGTCCGGGGAGCTGTTTTTT. Full variable domain (remainder filled in from reference TRBV5-1 and TRBJ2-2): KAGVTQTPRYLIKTRGQQVTLSCSPISGHRSVSWYQQTPGQGLQFLFEYFSETQRNKGNFPGRFSGRQFSNSRSEMNVSTLELGDSALYLCASSLGTGSGELFFGEGSRLTVL.

This chain joins TRBV28 and TRBJ2-1; D is ambiguous. The CDR3 loop spans 14 amino acids. Trimming cost V 10 bases and J 0 bases, with 13 bases left between them. Per the germline V gene, CDR1 is MDHEN and CDR2 is SYDVKM. CDR3 nucleotides: TGTGCCACTCCACGGGCATTCTCCTACAATGAGCAGTTCTTC. It translates to CATPRAFSYNEQFF.

The J gene is TRBJ2-3, the V gene TRBV6-5; D gene uncertain. This CDR3 spans 14 amino acids. CDR1 is MNHEY, CDR2 SVGAGI, per germline. Trimming left V 7 bases short and J 2 bases short, with 13 bases between. The CDR3 coding sequence is TGTGCCAGCACCGCCCGGGTTCCCACAGATACGCAGTATTTT. It translates to CASTARVPTDTQYF.

The chain recombines TRBV28 with TRBJ2-7, with 12 positions matching TRBD2. Germline V gives CDR1 MDHEN, CDR2 SYDVKM. V trimming: 5 bases; J trimming: 4 bases; junction bases outside the gene matches: 6. The length of the CDR3 is 15 residues. The CDR3 protein is CASSLRTSGIYEQYF. The CDR3, as DNA: TGTGCCAGCAGTCTCAGGACTAGCGGGATTTACGAGCAGTACTTC.

CDR3 loop: CASSLSLGGVEKLFF. CDR3 DNA: TGTGCCAGCAGCTTGTCCCTCGGCGGGGTTGAAAAACTGTTTTTT. The chain carries TRBV5-8 and TRBJ1-4; D is undetermined. The CDR3 is 15 residues long. Germline V gene data show CDR1 as SGHTS and CDR2 as YDEGEE. Trimming pared 1 base from V and 7 bases from J, leaving 14 bases between.

The CDR3 sequence: CSVVISGRGTGELFF. The CDR3 bases are TGCAGCGTTGTAATTAGCGGGAGAGGTACCGGGGAGCTGTTTTTT. This chain connects TRBV29-1 to TRBJ2-2; 9 bases fit TRBD2. CDR1 and CDR2 (germline): SQVTM, ANQGSEA. The junction had 8 bases not matched to a gene; V was cut back by 4 bases and J by 5 bases. The CDR3 totals 15 residues.

The V gene is TRBV28, the J gene TRBJ2-1; D gene ambiguous. CDR1 MDHEN and CDR2 SYDVKM come from the germline V gene. V dropped 1 base and J dropped 4 bases, with 14 bases sitting between them. The CDR3 sequence is 16 residues long. The DNA of the CDR3 is TGTGCCAGCAGTTTATTGTCGGCGGCCGTATACAATGAGCAGTTCTTC. It encodes CASSLLSAAVYNEQFF.

With regard to this clone: Relative to the germline gene, one junction end is altered; a read error may explain this. J is TRBJ2-7 and V is TRBV3-1 (or the pseudogene TRBV3-2); weak D call: TRBD2 (6 bases). CDR3 length equals 13 residues. Germline CDR1 and CDR2: LGHDT and YNNKEL (reference sequence). The CDR3 reads CASSQEGGAERYF. The CDR3 nucleotides are TGTGCCAGCAGCCAAGAAGGAGGGGCGGAGCGGTACTTC.

The chain couples TRBV20-1 to TRBJ2-1, with 13 bases lining up with TRBD2. V was clipped by 3 bases and J by 8 bases; unmatched bases: 7. The CDR3 covers 15 residues. Germline V gene lookup returns CDR1 DFQATT and CDR2 SNEGSKA (reference sequence). Here the CDR3 reads CSASQGLAGVYEQFF. In DNA, the CDR3 is TGCAGTGCTAGTCAAGGACTAGCGGGAGTATATGAGCAGTTCTTC.

This rearrangement joins TRBV28 to TRBJ1-2; no clear D. With 1 base removed from V and 4 bases from J, the gap between germline ends came to 10 bases. This CDR3 comprises 14 residues. The germline CDR1 and CDR2 sequences are MDHEN and SYDVKM. CDR3 coding DNA: TGTGCCAGCAGTTTATTCGCAGGTCCCTATGGCTACACCTTC. Amino acids: CASSLFAGPYGYTF.

The rearrangement uses TRBV28 and TRBJ2-7, with a possible D match to TRBD1 (6 bases). V was pared by 7 bases and J by 3 bases, with 22 bases between. The CDR3 extends over 16 amino acids. CDR1 is MDHEN, CDR2 SYDVKM, per germline. CDR3 protein: CASNEERGTVFYEQYF. CDR3 in DNA: TGTGCCAGCAACGAAGAAAGGGGGACGGTATTCTACGAGCAGTACTTC.

This chain links TRBV4-3 with TRBJ2-2; TRBD1 matches 7 bases. Germline V gives CDR1 LGHNA, CDR2 YSLEER. The CDR3 runs 16 residues. Trimming took 3 bases from V and 0 from J; bases not matched to a gene: 4. This chain's CDR3 is CASSHGTGANTGELFF. The CDR3, as DNA: TGCGCCAGCAGCCACGGAACAGGGGCGAACACCGGGGAGCTGTTTTTT.

The rearrangement links TRBV18 to TRBJ1-1; D not certain. The CDR3 is 13 residues long. Trimming removed 3 bases at V and 4 bases at J, with 9 bases between. Germline values: CDR1 KGHSH, CDR2 LQKENI. CDR3 in DNA: TGTGCCAGCTCACCTGGCAGCCTCACTGAAGCTTTCTTT. The encoded protein is CASSPGSLTEAFF. Full variable domain (remainder filled in from reference TRBV18 and TRBJ1-1): NAGVMQNPRHLVRRRGQEARLRCSPMKGHSHVYWYRQLPEEGLKFMVYLQKENIIDESGMPKERFSAEFPKEGPSILRIQQVVRGDSAAYFCASSPGSLTEAFFGQGTRLTVV.